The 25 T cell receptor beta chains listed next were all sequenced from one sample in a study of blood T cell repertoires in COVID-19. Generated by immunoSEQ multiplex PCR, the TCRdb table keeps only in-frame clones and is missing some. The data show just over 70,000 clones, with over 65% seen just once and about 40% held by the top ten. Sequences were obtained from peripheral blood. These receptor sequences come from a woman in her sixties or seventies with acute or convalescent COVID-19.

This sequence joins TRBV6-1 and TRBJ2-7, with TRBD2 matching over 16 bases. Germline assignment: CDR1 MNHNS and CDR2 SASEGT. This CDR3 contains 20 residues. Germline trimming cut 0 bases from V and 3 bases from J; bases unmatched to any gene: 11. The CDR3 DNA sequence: TGTGCCAGCAGTGAAGCGCTGATGGGACTAGCGGGAGGGGGGGACTACGAGCAGTACTTC. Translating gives CASSEALMGLAGGGDYEQYF.

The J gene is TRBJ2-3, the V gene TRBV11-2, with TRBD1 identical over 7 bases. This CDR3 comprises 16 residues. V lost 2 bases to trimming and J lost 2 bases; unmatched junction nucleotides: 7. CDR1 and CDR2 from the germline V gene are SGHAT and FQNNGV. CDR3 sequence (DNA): TGTGCCAGCAGCTTAATGGGACAGATATACACAGATACGCAGTATTTT. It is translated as CASSLMGQIYTDTQYF.

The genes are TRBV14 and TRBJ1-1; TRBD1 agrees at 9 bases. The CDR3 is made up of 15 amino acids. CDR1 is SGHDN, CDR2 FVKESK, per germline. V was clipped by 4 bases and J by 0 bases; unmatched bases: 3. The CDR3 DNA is TGTGCCAGCAGCCGGAGGACAGGGGTGAACACTGAAGCTTTCTTT. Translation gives CASSRRTGVNTEAFF.

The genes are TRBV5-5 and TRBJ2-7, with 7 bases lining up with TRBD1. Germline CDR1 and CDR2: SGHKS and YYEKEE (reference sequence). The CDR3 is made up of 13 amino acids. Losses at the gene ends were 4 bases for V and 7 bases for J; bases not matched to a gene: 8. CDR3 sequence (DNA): TGTGCCAGCAGCACGACAGGGTCTCGGGAGCAGTACTTC. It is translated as CASSTTGSREQYF.

The CDR3 reads CASTFPRGPTTNYGYTF. Written as DNA, the CDR3 is TGTGCCAGTACCTTTCCCCGAGGTCCCACTACCAACTATGGCTACACCTTC. The chain recombines TRBV19 with TRBJ1-2; no definite D call. Trimming took 7 bases from V and 2 from J, leaving 23 bases between them. The CDR3 is 17 amino acids. In germline, CDR1 is LNHDA, CDR2 SQIVND (reference sequence). The whole variable domain, remainder taken from reference TRBV19 and TRBJ1-2, is DGGITQSPKYLFRKEGQNVTLSCEQNLNHDAMYWYRQDPGQGLRLIYYSQIVNDFQKGDIAEGYSVSREKKESFPLTVTSAQKNPTAFYLCASTFPRGPTTNYGYTFGSGTRLTVV.

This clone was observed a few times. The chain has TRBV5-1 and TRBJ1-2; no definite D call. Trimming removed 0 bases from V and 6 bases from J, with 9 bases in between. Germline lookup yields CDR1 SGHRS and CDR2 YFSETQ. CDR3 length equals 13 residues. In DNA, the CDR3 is TGCGCCAGCAGCTTGGCCAGCGGGGATGGCTACACCTTC. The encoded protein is CASSLASGDGYTF.

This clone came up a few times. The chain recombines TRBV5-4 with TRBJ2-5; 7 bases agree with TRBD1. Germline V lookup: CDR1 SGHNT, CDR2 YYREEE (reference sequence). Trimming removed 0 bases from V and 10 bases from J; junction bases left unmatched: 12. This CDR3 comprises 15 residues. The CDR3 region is CASSLERTATGNQYF. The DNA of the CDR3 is TGTGCCAGCAGCTTGGAGAGGACAGCGACAGGGAACCAGTACTTC.

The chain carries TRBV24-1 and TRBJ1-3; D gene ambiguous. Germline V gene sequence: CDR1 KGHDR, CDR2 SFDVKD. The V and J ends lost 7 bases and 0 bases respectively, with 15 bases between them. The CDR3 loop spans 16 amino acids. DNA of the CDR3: TGTGCCACCAGCGCCGCGGGGTCGCTCTCTGGAAACACCATATATTTT. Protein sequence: CATSAAGSLSGNTIYF.

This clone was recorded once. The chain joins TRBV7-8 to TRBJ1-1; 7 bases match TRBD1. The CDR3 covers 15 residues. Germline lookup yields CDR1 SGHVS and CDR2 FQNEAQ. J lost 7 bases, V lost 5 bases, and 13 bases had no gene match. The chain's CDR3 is CASSLVEGGVGEAFF. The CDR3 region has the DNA TGTGCCAGCAGCCTTGTGGAAGGGGGCGTCGGTGAAGCTTTCTTT.

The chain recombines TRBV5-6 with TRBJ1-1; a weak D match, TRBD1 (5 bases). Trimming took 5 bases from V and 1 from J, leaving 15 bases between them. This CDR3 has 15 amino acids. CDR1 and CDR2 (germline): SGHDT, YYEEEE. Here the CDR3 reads CASSSRAGPNTEAFF. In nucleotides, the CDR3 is TGTGCCAGCAGTTCAAGGGCGGGGCCGAACACTGAAGCTTTCTTT.

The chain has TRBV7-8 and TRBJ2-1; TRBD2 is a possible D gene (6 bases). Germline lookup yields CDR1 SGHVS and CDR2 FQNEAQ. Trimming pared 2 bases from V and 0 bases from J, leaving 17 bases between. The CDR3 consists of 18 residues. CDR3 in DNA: TGTGCCAGCAGCTTACTCTTCATGCGGGAAAGCTCCTACAATGAGCAGTTCTTC. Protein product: CASSLLFMRESSYNEQFF. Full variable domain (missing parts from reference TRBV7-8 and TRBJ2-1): GAGVSQSPRYKVAKRGQDVALRCDPISGHVSLFWYQQALGQGPEFLTYFQNEAQLDKSGLPSDRFFAERPEGSVSTLKIQRTQQEDSAVYLCASSLLFMRESSYNEQFFGPGTRLTVL.

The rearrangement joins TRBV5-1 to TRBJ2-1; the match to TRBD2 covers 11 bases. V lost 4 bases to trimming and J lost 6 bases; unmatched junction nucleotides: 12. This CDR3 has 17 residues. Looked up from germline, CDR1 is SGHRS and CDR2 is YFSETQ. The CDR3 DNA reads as TGCGCCAGCAGCCCTCGGGAAATAGCGGGGGGGAGCAATGAGCAGTTCTTC. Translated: CASSPREIAGGSNEQFF. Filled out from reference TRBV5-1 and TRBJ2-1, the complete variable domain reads KAGVTQTPRYLIKTRGQQVTLSCSPISGHRSVSWYQQTPGQGLQFLFEYFSETQRNKGNFPGRFSGRQFSNSRSEMNVSTLELGDSALYLCASSPREIAGGSNEQFFGPGTRLTVL.

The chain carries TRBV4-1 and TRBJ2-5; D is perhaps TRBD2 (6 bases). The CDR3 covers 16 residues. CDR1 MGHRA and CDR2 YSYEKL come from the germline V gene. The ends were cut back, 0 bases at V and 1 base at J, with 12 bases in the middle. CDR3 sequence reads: CASSQEGGAVQETQYF. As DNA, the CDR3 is TGCGCCAGCAGCCAAGAGGGCGGGGCCGTCCAAGAGACCCAGTACTTC.

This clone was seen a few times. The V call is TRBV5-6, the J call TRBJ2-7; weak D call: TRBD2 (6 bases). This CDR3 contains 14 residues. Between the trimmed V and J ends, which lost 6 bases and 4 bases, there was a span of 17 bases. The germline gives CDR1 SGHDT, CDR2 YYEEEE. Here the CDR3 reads CASTEAGSYYEQYF. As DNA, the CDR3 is TGTGCCAGCACCGAGGCGGGGTCCTATTACGAGCAGTACTTC.

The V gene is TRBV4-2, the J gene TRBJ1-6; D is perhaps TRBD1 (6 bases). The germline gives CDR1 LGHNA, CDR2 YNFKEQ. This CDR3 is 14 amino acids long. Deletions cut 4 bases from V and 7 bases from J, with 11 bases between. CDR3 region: CASSPRQENSPLHF. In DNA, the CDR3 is TGTGCCAGCAGCCCCCGACAGGAGAATTCACCCCTCCACTTT.

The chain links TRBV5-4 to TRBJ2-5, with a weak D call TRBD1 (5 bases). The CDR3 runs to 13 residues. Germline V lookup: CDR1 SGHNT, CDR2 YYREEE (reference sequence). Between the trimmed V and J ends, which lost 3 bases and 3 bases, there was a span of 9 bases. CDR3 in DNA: TGTGCCAGCAGCTATCAACAGGAAGAGACCCAGTACTTC. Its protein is CASSYQQEETQYF.

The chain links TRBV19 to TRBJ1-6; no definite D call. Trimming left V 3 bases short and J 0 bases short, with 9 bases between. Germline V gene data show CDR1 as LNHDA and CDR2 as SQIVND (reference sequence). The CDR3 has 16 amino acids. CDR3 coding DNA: TGTGCCAGTAGTATTCTCGGGAGCTCCTATAATTCACCCCTCCACTTT. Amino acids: CASSILGSSYNSPLHF.

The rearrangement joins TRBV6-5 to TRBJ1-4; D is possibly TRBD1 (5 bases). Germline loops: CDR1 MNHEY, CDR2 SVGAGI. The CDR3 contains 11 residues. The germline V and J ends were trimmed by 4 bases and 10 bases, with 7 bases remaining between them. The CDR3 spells CASSLGGKLFF. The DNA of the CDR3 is TGTGCCAGCAGTTTGGGGGGAAAACTGTTTTTT.

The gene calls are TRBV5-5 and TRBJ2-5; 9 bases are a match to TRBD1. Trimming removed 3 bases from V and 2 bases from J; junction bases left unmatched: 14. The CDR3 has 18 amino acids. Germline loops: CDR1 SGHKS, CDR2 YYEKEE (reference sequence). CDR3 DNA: TGTGCCAGCAGCTCCCTGTTAAGGGACAGGGTGTCGCAAGAGACCCAGTACTTC. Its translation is CASSSLLRDRVSQETQYF.

The CDR3 nucleotides read TGTGCCAGCAGTAACCTGGCCGAGCAGTACTTC. Translating gives CASSNLAEQYF. The chain combines TRBV27 with TRBJ2-7; no definite D call. The ends were cut back, 5 bases at V and 6 bases at J, with 8 bases in the middle. CDR1 is MNHEY and CDR2 is SMNVEV in the germline V gene (reference sequence). This CDR3 is built from 11 residues.

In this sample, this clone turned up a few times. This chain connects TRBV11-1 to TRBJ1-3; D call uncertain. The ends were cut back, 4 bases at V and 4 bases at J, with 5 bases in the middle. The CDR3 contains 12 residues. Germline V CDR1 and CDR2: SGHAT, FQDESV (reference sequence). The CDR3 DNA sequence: TGTGCCAGCAGCTCCGTCGGAAACACCATATATTTT. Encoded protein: CASSSVGNTIYF.

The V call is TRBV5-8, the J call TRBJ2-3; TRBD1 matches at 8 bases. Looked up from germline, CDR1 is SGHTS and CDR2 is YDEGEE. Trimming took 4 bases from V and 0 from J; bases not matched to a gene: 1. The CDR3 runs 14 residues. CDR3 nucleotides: TGTGCCAGCAGCCACAGGGGGAGCACAGATACGCAGTATTTT. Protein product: CASSHRGSTDTQYF.

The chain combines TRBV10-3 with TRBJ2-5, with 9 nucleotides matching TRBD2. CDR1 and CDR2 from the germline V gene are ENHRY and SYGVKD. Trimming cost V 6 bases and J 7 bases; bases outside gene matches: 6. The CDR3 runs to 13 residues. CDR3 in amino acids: CAIRPGLAGTQYF. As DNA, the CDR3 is TGTGCCATCAGGCCGGGACTAGCAGGGACCCAGTACTTC.

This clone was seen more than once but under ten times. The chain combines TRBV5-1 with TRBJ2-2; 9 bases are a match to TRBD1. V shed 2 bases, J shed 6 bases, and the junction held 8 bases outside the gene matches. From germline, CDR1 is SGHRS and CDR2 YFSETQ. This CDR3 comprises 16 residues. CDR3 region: CASSFGGTGLPGELFF. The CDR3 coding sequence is TGCGCCAGCAGCTTCGGCGGGACAGGGCTTCCCGGGGAGCTGTTTTTT.

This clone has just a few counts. The CDR3, as DNA: TGTGCCAGCACCGCCGGGCTAGCGGCTAGCACAGATACGCAGTATTTT. Encoded protein: CASTAGLAASTDTQYF. The chain carries TRBV5-4 and TRBJ2-3; 7 positions match TRBD2. The CDR3 loop spans 16 amino acids. Germline-derived CDR1 and CDR2 are SGHNT and YYREEE (reference sequence). V was clipped by 6 bases and J by 0 bases; unmatched bases: 10.